These 10 T cell receptor beta chains were sequenced from one sample in a study of shared clonotypes between healthy human individuals. Clones were sequenced by immunoSEQ multiplex PCR, and TCRdb holds only the in-frame ones, with some missing. The sample includes 2,500,000 or so clones, about 92% of them seen just once. Sequenced material: naive CD4+ T cells sorted from blood. Stated subset: CD45RA+ positively selected. These receptors all stem from a man aged 18 to 29 in good health.

The chain carries TRBV2 and TRBJ1-4; D may be TRBD1 (5 bases). V dropped 6 bases and J dropped 5 bases, with 19 bases sitting between them. Germline CDR1 is SNHLY and CDR2 is FYNNEI. The CDR3 has 16 amino acids. In DNA, the CDR3 is TGTGCCAGCAGAAGGGACCCGGGACCGTTGAATGAAAAACTGTTTTTT. Protein: CASRRDPGPLNEKLFF.

The V call is TRBV18, the J call TRBJ2-3; 12 positions match TRBD2. This CDR3 spans 15 amino acids. Germline trimming cut 8 bases from V and 4 bases from J; bases unmatched to any gene: 7. CDR1 KGHSH and CDR2 LQKENI come from the germline V gene. The CDR3 region is CASRTSGTGADTQYF. CDR3 bases: TGTGCCAGCCGGACTAGCGGGACAGGGGCAGATACGCAGTATTTT. Together with reference TRBV18 and TRBJ2-3, the CDR3 gives the full variable domain: NAGVMQNPRHLVRRRGQEARLRCSPMKGHSHVYWYRQLPEEGLKFMVYLQKENIIDESGMPKERFSAEFPKEGPSILRIQQVVRGDSAAYFCASRTSGTGADTQYFGPGTRLTVL.

This chain joins TRBV7-9 and TRBJ2-1; D unclear. The V end lost 1 base, the J end lost 8 bases, and 15 bases lay between the germline ends. Germline assignment: CDR1 SEHNR and CDR2 FQNEAQ (reference sequence). The CDR3 runs to 15 residues. CDR3 sequence (DNA): TGTGCCAGCAGCTTAGAGGCTATATCAGGCTATGAGCAGTTCTTC. This translates into CASSLEAISGYEQFF.

The chain uses TRBV5-1 and TRBJ1-1, with a weak D call TRBD1 (5 bases). Between the trimmed V and J ends, which lost 7 bases and 1 base, there was a span of 17 bases. CDR1 and CDR2 from the germline V gene are SGHRS and YFSETQ. The CDR3 is made up of 15 amino acids. The chain's CDR3 is CASAVSDRANTEAFF. As DNA, the CDR3 is TGCGCCAGCGCGGTCTCCGACAGAGCGAACACTGAAGCTTTCTTT.

V is TRBV29-1 and J is TRBJ1-2; a possible D gene is TRBD1 (5 bases). Trimming removed 4 bases at V and 4 bases at J, with 10 bases between. This CDR3 region has 12 residues. The germline CDR1 and CDR2 sequences are SQVTM and ANQGSEA. This CDR3 is CSVVSGRYGYTF. The CDR3 DNA is TGCAGCGTTGTGTCAGGGCGCTATGGCTACACCTTC.

The V and J genes are TRBV20-1 and TRBJ2-7, with D unresolved. Trimming took 6 bases from V and 2 from J, leaving 8 bases between them. CDR3 length: 11 residues. Germline V lookup: CDR1 DFQATT, CDR2 SNEGSKA (reference sequence). In DNA form, the CDR3 reads TGCAGTGCCACACCGGCCTACGAGCAGTACTTC. It yields the protein CSATPAYEQYF.

As regards this clone: Other nucleotide sequences from this sample produce the same CDR3. The chain couples TRBV18 to TRBJ2-7; TRBD1 might be the D (6 bases). CDR1 and CDR2 from the germline V gene are KGHSH and LQKENI. Trimming left V 3 bases short and J 7 bases short, with 10 bases between. CDR3 length equals 12 residues. In nucleotides, the CDR3 is TGTGCCAGCTCACCCAGGGGCCAAGAGCAGTACTTC. Translation: CASSPRGQEQYF.

The rearrangement joins TRBV6-1 to TRBJ2-5; possible D gene TRBD2, 5 bases. CDR1 is MNHNS and CDR2 is SASEGT in the germline V gene. Trimming took 7 bases from V and 5 from J, leaving 17 bases between them. The CDR3 length is 14 residues. The CDR3 DNA follows: TGTGCCAGCAATGGACTGGCCGTCCGGGAGACCCAGTACTTC. Encoded protein: CASNGLAVRETQYF.

V is TRBV7-9 and J is TRBJ2-2, with D uncertain. The CDR3 consists of 12 residues. Germline CDR1 SEHNR, CDR2 FQNEAQ (reference sequence). V shed 5 bases and J shed 8 bases, with 9 bases lying between them. CDR3: CASSPHVGELFF. Here the CDR3 DNA reads TGTGCCAGCAGCCCCCACGTGGGGGAGCTGTTTTTT.

The genes are TRBV5-4 and TRBJ1-2, with D possibly being TRBD1 (5 bases). Trimming pared 4 bases from V and 5 bases from J, leaving 15 bases between. The germline CDR1 and CDR2 sequences are SGHNT and YYREEE (reference sequence). The CDR3 has 14 amino acids. The CDR3 spells CASSPGTVTYGYTF. The DNA for the CDR3 is TGTGCCAGCAGCCCAGGGACGGTAACGTATGGCTACACCTTC.